The sequence of this T cell receptor beta chain was determined in a study of beta chain features in type 1 diabetes. About the study: Age, gender, cell numbers and subset yield matched between patients and controls. General observations from the study: Whether TCRB rearrangement is influenced by HLA type went unresolved here. Type 1 diabetes patients had TCRB CDR3s that were shorter (moderately but significantly so) in all four CD4+ subsets.

V was pared by 4 bases and J by 4 bases, with 8 bases between. The germline CDR1 and CDR2 sequences are SQVTM and ANQGSEA. This CDR3 comprises 12 residues. Expressed TCRB transcripts were sequenced after all isolated RNA was converted to cDNA. Data came from immunoSEQ multiplex PCR; TCRdb stores just in-frame clones and leaves some out. The repertoire holds about 650,000 clones, with 9.5% to 15% as singletons. With respect to this clone: What it recognizes is unknown.

Material for sequencing was naive CD4+ T cells from blood. V usage is TRBV29-1 and J usage is TRBJ1-5; unclear D gene. The TCR originated in a man aged 30 to 45 with type 1 diabetes. CDR3 sequence reads: CSVGASNQPQHF. CDR3 sequence (DNA): TGCAGCGTTGGGGCCTCTAATCAGCCCCAGCATTTT.